This T cell receptor beta chain was documented in a study of vaccination effects on CD4 cells after COVID-19. Study details: With roughly 9.1 ug/ml peptides and around 9.6 IU/ml IL-2, roughly 2.1 million PBMC per well were cultured.

Repertoires were generated with immunoSEQ multiplex PCR, while TCRdb's copy carries only in-frame clones and drops some. The profile shows around 60,000 clones, more than 60% of them singletons. This clone was detected only once. Its target is unknown. Study-level findings and limits: Infection- and vaccine-induced clones contracted markedly late after vaccination.

Researchers isolated CD4+ T cells once 9 to 11 days of culture had elapsed. J was trimmed by 3 bases and V by 4 bases; bases with no gene match: 8. Per the germline V gene, CDR1 is SGHTA and CDR2 is FQGNSA. This CDR3 is built from 16 residues. The clonotype was recovered from a human donor who received a COVID-19 vaccine. The material was CD4+ T cells from PBMCs cultured without peptide, obtained before COVID-19 vaccination. This sequence joins TRBV7-2 and TRBJ2-3; TRBD2 agrees at 9 bases. CDR3 region: CASSSSLSGGTDTQYF. The CDR3 coding sequence is TGTGCCAGCAGCTCCTCCCTAAGCGGGGGGACAGATACGCAGTATTTT.